This T cell receptor beta chain comes out of a study of T cells in Graves' hyperthyroidism and ophthalmopathy. There are many counts of this clonotype. The V end lost 1 base, the J end lost 7 bases, and 8 bases lay between the germline ends. Germline CDR1 reads LGHNT; CDR2 reads FRNRAP. This CDR3 spans 13 amino acids. The CDR3 regions of TCR beta were amplified from RNA transcripts. TCR CDR3 underwent first-round RT-PCR with the HTBI primer set. TCRdb reanalysed the multiplex PCR reads using MiXCR and keeps one entry per CDR3 protein. The sample has about 300,000 distinct CDR3 sequences; 12% to 15% are singletons.

The material sequenced was blood. The chain recombines TRBV12-5 with TRBJ2-1, with D tentatively TRBD2 (6 bases). The sequence was obtained from a woman aged 40 to 55 with Graves' hyperthyroidism. The CDR3, as DNA: TGTGCTAGTGGTTTGGATCGGGGGAATGAGCAGTTCTTC. Translated: CASGLDRGNEQFF.